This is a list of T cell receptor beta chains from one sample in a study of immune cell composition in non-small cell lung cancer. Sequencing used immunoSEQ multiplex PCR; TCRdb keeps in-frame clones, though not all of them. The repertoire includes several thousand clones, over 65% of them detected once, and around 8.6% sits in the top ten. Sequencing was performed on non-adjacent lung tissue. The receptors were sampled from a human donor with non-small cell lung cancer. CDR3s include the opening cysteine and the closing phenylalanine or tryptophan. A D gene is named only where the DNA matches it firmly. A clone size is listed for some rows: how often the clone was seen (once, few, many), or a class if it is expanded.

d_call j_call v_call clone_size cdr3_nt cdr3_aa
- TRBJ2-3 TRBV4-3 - TGCGCCAGCAGCCAAGCCCCCTCCTCCCCAGATACGCAGTATTTT CASSQAPSSPDTQYF
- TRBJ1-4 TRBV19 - TGTGCCAGTAGTATAAGGGGTCGTGAAAAACTGTTTTTT CASSIRGREKLFF
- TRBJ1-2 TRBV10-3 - TGTGCCATCAGTGGATCTTCCCGGGTGCAGGGCTACACCTTC CAISGSSRVQGYTF
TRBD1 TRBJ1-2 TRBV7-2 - TGTGCCAGCAGCTTCCCCGGGACAGTCTACACCTTC CASSFPGTVYTF
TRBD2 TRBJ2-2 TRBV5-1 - TGCGCCAGCAGCTTGGGGACTAGCGGGGGGCCTGAGAACACCGGGGAGCTGTTTTTT CASSLGTSGGPENTGELFF
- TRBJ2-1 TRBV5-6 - TGTGCCAGCAGCTTTCAAGGTCGGTCAGGGTGGAACAATGAGCAGTTCTTC CASSFQGRSGWNNEQFF
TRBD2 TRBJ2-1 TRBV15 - TGTGCCACCAGCAGGACTAGCGGGAGTGTCTACAATGAGCAGTTCTTC CATSRTSGSVYNEQFF
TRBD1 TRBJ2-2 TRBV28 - TGTGCCAGCAGGCTCCAGGGGGCTGACGGGGAGCTGTTTTTT CASRLQGADGELFF
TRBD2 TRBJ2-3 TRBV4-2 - TGTGCCAGCAGCCAAGGTGTGGCGGGGGGGGAGGATACGCAGTATTTT CASSQGVAGGEDTQYF
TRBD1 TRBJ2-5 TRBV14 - TGTGCCAGCAGCCAATCCCGGGACAGGGGGCGTGAGACCCAGTACTTC CASSQSRDRGRETQYF
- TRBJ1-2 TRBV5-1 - TGCGCCAGCAGTCAATCGGGGAGTGGCTACACCTTC CASSQSGSGYTF
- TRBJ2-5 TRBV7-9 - TGTGCCAGCAGCTTGACGGGATCTCAAGAGACCCAGTACTTC CASSLTGSQETQYF
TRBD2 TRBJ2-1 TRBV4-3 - TGCGCCAGCAGCCAATCTAGCGGGGGGGCCAGAGAGCAGTTCTTC CASSQSSGGAREQFF
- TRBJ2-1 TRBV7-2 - TGTGCCAGCAGCCCGACTAGGGAGTACAATGAGCAGTTCTTC CASSPTREYNEQFF
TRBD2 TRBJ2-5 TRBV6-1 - TGTGCCAGCAGTGAAGGCGGGGGGCAAGAGACCCAGTACTTC CASSEGGGQETQYF
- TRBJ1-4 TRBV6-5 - TGTGCCAGCAGTTATGACAGTTCCCTCCGAAAACTGTTTTTT CASSYDSSLRKLFF
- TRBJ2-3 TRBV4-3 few TGCGCCAGCAGCCAAGATCGGGTCGCTAAGACGACAGATACGCAGTATTTT CASSQDRVAKTTDTQYF
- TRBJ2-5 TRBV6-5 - TGTGCCAGCAGTCAGGGGGGGGACAGGAAGACCCAGTACTTC CASSQGGDRKTQYF
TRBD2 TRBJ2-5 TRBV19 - TGTGCCAGTAGTATCGGACTAGCGGGAGGCGGTATCCAAGAGACCCAGTACTTC CASSIGLAGGGIQETQYF
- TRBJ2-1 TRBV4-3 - TGCGCCAGCAGCCAACGACGGAGCTCCTACAATGAGCAGTTCTTC CASSQRRSSYNEQFF
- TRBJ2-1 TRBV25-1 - TGTGCCAGCAGTGAATGGGGGCTTAACAGGGACAATGAGCAGTTCTTC CASSEWGLNRDNEQFF
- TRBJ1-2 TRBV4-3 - TGCGCCAGCAGCCAAGTAGGGGGGGGCTTTGGCTACACCTTC CASSQVGGGFGYTF
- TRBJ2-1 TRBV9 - TGTGCCAGCAGCCCTCGTGAGGGATTATCCTTCTTC CASSPREGLSFF
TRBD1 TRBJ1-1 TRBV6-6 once TGTGCCAGCAGTAAACAGGGGTACACTGAAGCTTTCTTT CASSKQGYTEAFF
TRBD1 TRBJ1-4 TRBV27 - TGTGCCAGCAGTAGAAGGACAGGGGAAAATGAAAAACTGTTTTTT CASSRRTGENEKLFF
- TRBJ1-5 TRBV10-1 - TGCGCCAGCAATGGACAGCTCCCAAAACGAGGGTATATTCAGCCCCAGCATTTT CASNGQLPKRGYIQPQHF